Listed below are T cell receptor beta chains from one sample, sequenced in a study of blood T cell repertoires in COVID-19. Clones were read by immunoSEQ multiplex PCR, and TCRdb kept only the in-frame ones, dropping some. The sample carries 200,000 to 250,000 clones, around 87% recorded once. Material: peripheral blood. These receptors originate from a man in his 60s with acute or convalescent COVID-19. Each CDR3 is given with its conserved first and last residue. Fields, in order: clone size, V gene, J gene, CDR3 protein. Only part of the rows carry a size: once, few, many, or a class if the clone is expanded.

-	TRBV5-4	TRBJ1-3	CASSRDRGSGNTIYF
-	TRBV29-1	TRBJ2-6	CSVGTGVLGANVLTF
-	TRBV7-8	TRBJ2-7	CASSRGGQLSYEQYF
-	TRBV6-5	TRBJ2-1	CASSYSRDRGRNEQFF
-	TRBV5-4	TRBJ1-2	CASSLGQGTASYGYTF
-	TRBV28	TRBJ1-4	CASSLTGTGSEKLFF
-	TRBV7-2	TRBJ2-3	CASSPTQGGSWTQYF
few	TRBV27	TRBJ1-1	CASSSPQRNTEAFF
-	TRBV6-2/TRBV6-3	TRBJ2-7	CASSSGTGSYEQYF
-	TRBV7-3	TRBJ1-6	CASSKGQGNHSPLHF
-	TRBV6-4	TRBJ2-1	CASSDYLAGAHNEQFF
-	TRBV5-8	TRBJ2-5	CASSLRVGLKWRDQETQYF
-	TRBV14	TRBJ1-2	CASSHRPGQGNYGYTF
once	TRBV4-1	TRBJ1-2	CASSQETGTTNYGYTF
few	TRBV6-5	TRBJ2-7	CASSFGGGPYEQYF
-	TRBV11-2	TRBJ1-5	CASSRTGSDQPQHF
-	TRBV3-1/TRBV3-2	TRBJ2-5	CASSPLRGNRRETQYF
-	TRBV4-3	TRBJ1-3	CASSQQGTGNTIYF
-	TRBV10-3	TRBJ1-5	CAISESGQANNQPQHF
-	TRBV9	TRBJ2-1	CASSPGDREGNEQFF
-	TRBV7-9	TRBJ1-2	CASSFLPRYGYTF
-	TRBV28	TRBJ2-3	CASSLRLAGPTDTQYF
-	TRBV29-1	TRBJ1-1	CSATASQVKTEAFF
-	TRBV6-5	TRBJ1-6	CAGSYSGDGNSPLHF
-	TRBV27	TRBJ1-6	CASSYTPFPLHF
-	TRBV5-1	TRBJ2-5	CASSLAGLGGAETQYF
-	TRBV7-2	TRBJ2-7	CASSLSRGSSEQYF
-	TRBV7-3	TRBJ2-1	CASSSQRGTYNEQFF
-	TRBV5-1	TRBJ1-3	CASSVQGGPGNTIYF
once	TRBV9	TRBJ2-1	CASSRTSGAFYNEQFF
-	TRBV7-2	TRBJ2-3	CASSLPTEDTQYF
-	TRBV9	TRBJ2-1	CASSVAPPLISSYNEQFF
-	TRBV4-3	TRBJ2-1	CASSQEAAGTGGWGEQFF
-	TRBV11-3	TRBJ2-3	CASSATGGLTDTQYF
-	TRBV10-3	TRBJ2-7	CAISESSELFYEQYF
-	TRBV7-2	TRBJ2-2	CASSLSPGLATAGELFF
-	TRBV5-1	TRBJ2-7	CASSDPDRVNYEQYF
-	TRBV29-1	TRBJ2-2	CSVRPTGNTGELFF
-	TRBV20-1	TRBJ2-4	CSAMAGLVQYF
-	TRBV11-2	TRBJ2-2	CASSLMGGDTGELFF
-	TRBV11-2	TRBJ1-1	CASSLVVGPGTEAFF
-	TRBV9	TRBJ1-1	CASSVEAQTGRSQAFF
-	TRBV7-9	TRBJ2-7	CASSSDSDVVHEQYF
-	TRBV27	TRBJ2-3	CASGLRGGTDTQYF
once	TRBV19	TRBJ2-1	CASSIDGRGPYNEQFF
-	TRBV11-2	TRBJ2-1	CASSTQLGHEQFF
-	TRBV7-2	TRBJ2-7	CASSLANYEQYF
few	TRBV5-1	TRBJ1-1	CASSSRGPGFGNTEAFF
-	TRBV5-1	TRBJ1-1	CASSLVGESLVAFF
-	TRBV5-1	TRBJ2-2	CASSFNSDSPDITGELFF
once	TRBV6-5	TRBJ2-2	CASSFGQGITGELFF
-	TRBV4-1	TRBJ2-7	CASSQESWGAYEQYF
-	TRBV5-1	TRBJ2-3	CASSLVRGLSSLTDTQYF
-	TRBV5-1	TRBJ1-4	CASSLLGRTNEKLFF
-	TRBV29-1	TRBJ1-3	CSVLSGNTIYF
-	TRBV3-1/TRBV3-2	TRBJ2-1	CASSPLPGEQFF